The clone carrying this TCR beta chain was found many times. Its specificity is unknown. The data belong to a study of T-cell reconstitution after alpha-beta-depleted transplantation in children. Study results and caveats: Newly produced T cells mostly provided counts and TCRbeta diversity after one year, as hyperexpanded clones declined. It was reported that alpha-beta T cells came from several hundred expanded graft clones (about two months after transplant). The origin of high day-60 TCRbeta diversity in some patients lay in surviving recipient T cells and thymic progenitors.

The CDR3 has 14 amino acids. Germline V gene data show CDR1 as LNHNV and CDR2 as YYDKDF (reference sequence). Trimming took 5 bases from V and 0 from J, leaving 11 bases between them. During its preparation, the TCRbeta library received unique molecular identifiers. TCRdb redid the calling of the PCR reads with MiXCR, one entry per CDR3 protein. The repertoire holds about 640,000 distinct CDR3 sequences, with about an eighth as singletons. Sequencing was performed on PBMCs, mostly from graft donor cells, taken 360 days after TCRalphabeta/CD19-depleted stem cell transplant. The sequence was collected from a male patient younger than 18 who had a stem cell transplant for acute myeloid leukemia, so the T cells may come from the graft donor. The chain recombines TRBV15 with TRBJ2-7, with D possibly being TRBD2 (5 bases). This chain's CDR3 is CATSLDSSSYEQYF. The CDR3, as DNA: TGTGCCACCAGCTTGGACTCGAGCTCCTACGAGCAGTACTTC.